This TCR beta chain comes out of a study of blood T cell repertoires in COVID-19. In the study overall: Whether acute or convalescent, the COVID-19 samples came from the United States, Italy and Spain. Nucleic acid was either cDNA or gDNA, and it came from T cells, B-cell-depleted T cells, or PBMCs.

Under the authors' procedure: Estimation of nucleated cell counts was performed using reference gene primer amplification. Generated by immunoSEQ multiplex PCR, the TCRdb table keeps only in-frame clones and is missing some. The V and J calls and clone size come from that table; D and trimming were worked out from the DNA. The sample contains 130,000 to 150,000 clones, 84% of which appear only once. Germline CDR1 is ENHRY and CDR2 is SYGVKD. The CDR3 extends over 16 amino acids. Trimming took 2 bases from V and 6 from J, leaving 19 bases between them. This TCR was sampled from a human donor in a cohort sampled during active COVID-19. The chain couples TRBV10-3 to TRBJ1-2, with a weak D call TRBD1 (6 bases). The specimen sequenced was peripheral blood. CDR3 region: CAISEPVSGGVDGYTF. The CDR3 DNA is TGTGCCATCAGTGAGCCGGTATCGGGGGGCGTGGATGGCTACACCTTC.